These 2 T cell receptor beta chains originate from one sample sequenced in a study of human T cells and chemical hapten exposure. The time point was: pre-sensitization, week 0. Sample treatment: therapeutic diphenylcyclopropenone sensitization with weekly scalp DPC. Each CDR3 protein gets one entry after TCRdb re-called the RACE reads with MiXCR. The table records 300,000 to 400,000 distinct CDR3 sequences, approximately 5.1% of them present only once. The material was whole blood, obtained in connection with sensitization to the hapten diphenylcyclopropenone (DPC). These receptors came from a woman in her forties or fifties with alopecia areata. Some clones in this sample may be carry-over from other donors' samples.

The CDR3 coding sequence is TGTGCCAGCAGTTTCGGCGGGGTACGATCACCCCTCCACTTT. Translating it yields CASSFGGVRSPLHF. The chain is built from TRBV12-3 or TRBV12-4 and TRBJ1-6; D uncertain. The CDR3 has 14 amino acids. The germline V and J ends were trimmed by 3 bases and 10 bases, with 13 bases remaining between them.

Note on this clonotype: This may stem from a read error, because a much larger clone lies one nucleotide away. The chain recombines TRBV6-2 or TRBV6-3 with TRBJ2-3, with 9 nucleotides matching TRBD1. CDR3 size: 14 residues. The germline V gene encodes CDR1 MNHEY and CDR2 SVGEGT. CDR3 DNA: TGTGCCAGCAGAAGGACAGGGGTCCCAGAAACGCAGTATTTT. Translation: CASRRTGVPETQYF.